This TCR beta chain was sequenced in a study of T cells in Graves' hyperthyroidism and ophthalmopathy. With regard to this clonotype: Its specificity is not known. A much larger clonotype is one base distant, so this may be a read error.

General study results and limits: In the blood, most expanded thyroid clonotypes above 0.001 appeared as well.

This CDR3 contains 12 residues. Germline assignment: CDR1 MNHEY and CDR2 SVGEGT. Stable disease denoted Graves' hyperthyroidism without ophthalmopathy progression within 18 months. PBMCs were obtained from approximately 10 ml fresh peripheral blood. TCR beta CDR3 regions were amplified from RNA transcripts. RT-PCR in the first round (using the HTBI primer set) targeted the TCR CDR3. Each CDR3 protein gets one entry after TCRdb re-called the multiplex PCR reads with MiXCR. This sample has about 740,000 distinct CDR3 sequences, with 12% to 15% found just once. The chain couples TRBV6-2 or TRBV6-3 to TRBJ2-2, with a weak D call TRBD2 (5 bases). This clonotype originated in a woman between 18 and 29 years old with Graves' hyperthyroidism. Specimen: blood. In DNA form, the CDR3 reads TGTGCCAGCAGTTATCAGACCGGGGAGCCGTTTTTT. It encodes CASSYQTGEPFF.